One sample yielded the 23 T cell receptor beta chains listed below, sequenced in a study of cytomegalovirus exposure and HLA in healthy donors. Use of 60 Vbeta and 13 Jbeta primers characterized the PCR. Clones were sequenced by immunoSEQ multiplex PCR, and TCRdb holds only the in-frame ones, with some missing. The sample holds 150,000 to 200,000 clones; approximately 81% are singletons and the top ten take approximately 1.3%. The specimen was PBMCs. These receptors were obtained from a man aged 50 to 59 in good health and CMV-seropositive.

V gene TRBV6-1 combines with J gene TRBJ2-7; 7 bases are shared with TRBD1. This CDR3 has 16 amino acids. The V segment lost 4 bases and the J segment 4 bases; nucleotides outside the gene matches: 13. CDR1 and CDR2 from the germline V gene are MNHNS and SASEGT. CDR3 loop: CASSAQKTGDRYEQYF. CDR3 in DNA: TGTGCCAGCAGTGCCCAAAAAACAGGGGATAGATACGAGCAGTACTTC.

A few counts support this clone. The J gene is TRBJ2-4, the V gene TRBV28; TRBD1 might be the D (7 bases). From germline, CDR1 is MDHEN and CDR2 SYDVKM. V was cut by 5 bases and J by 6 bases, with 20 bases left in between. The CDR3 covers 16 residues. The CDR3 sequence: CASSQPTGRRGNIQYF. In DNA, the CDR3 is TGTGCCAGCAGTCAACCGACAGGGAGGCGGGGAAACATTCAGTACTTC.

There are a few counts of this clone. The gene calls are TRBV9 and TRBJ2-7; D possibly corresponds to TRBD2 (6 bases). The length of the CDR3 is 17 residues. Germline V CDR1 and CDR2: SGDLS, YYNGEE. V shed 4 bases and J shed 6 bases, with 26 bases lying between them. The chain's CDR3 is CASSPPDSTGRVFEQYF. CDR3 bases: TGTGCCAGCAGCCCCCCCGATTCGACCGGGAGAGTATTCGAGCAGTACTTC.

The gene calls are TRBV28 and TRBJ1-4; 12 bases are shared with TRBD1. After removal of 6 bases from V and 1 base from J, the junction contained 3 bases not matched to a gene. CDR1 MDHEN and CDR2 SYDVKM come from the germline V gene. The CDR3 totals 16 residues. Here the CDR3 DNA reads TGTGCCAGCAGGGGACAGGGGGCCAGAACTAATGAAAAACTGTTTTTT. Residues: CASRGQGARTNEKLFF.

The V gene is TRBV19, the J gene TRBJ2-3, with 7 positions matching TRBD2. The V gene end was trimmed by 4 bases and the J gene end by 4 bases; junction bases not matched to a gene: 5. There are 14 residues in the CDR3. From germline, CDR1 is LNHDA and CDR2 SQIVND (reference sequence). CDR3 sequence: CASSTRRGADTQYF. The CDR3, as DNA: TGTGCCAGTAGTACTCGCCGGGGGGCAGATACGCAGTATTTT.

V is TRBV5-4 and J is TRBJ2-1, with D perhaps matching TRBD1 (5 bases). Germline CDR1 SGHNT, CDR2 YYREEE (reference sequence). V was pared by 4 bases and J by 7 bases, with 9 bases between. The CDR3 is 12 residues long. CDR3 in amino acids: CASSVDRNEQFF. In DNA form, the CDR3 reads TGTGCCAGCAGCGTCGACAGAAATGAGCAGTTCTTC.

This chain uses TRBV4-3 with TRBJ1-4, with a weak D call TRBD1 (6 bases). Trimming stripped 4 bases from V and 5 bases from J, with 14 bases between. In germline, CDR1 is LGHNA, CDR2 YSLEER. This CDR3 contains 15 residues. Here the CDR3 reads CASSLRDIPNEKLFF. Here the CDR3 DNA reads TGCGCCAGCAGCCTCCGGGACATTCCGAATGAAAAACTGTTTTTT.

This clone has only one observation. The genes are TRBV7-9 and TRBJ1-1; 8 nucleotides align to TRBD1. Germline trimming cut 3 bases from V and 7 bases from J; bases unmatched to any gene: 1. CDR1 is SEHNR, CDR2 FQNEAQ, per germline (reference sequence). The CDR3 runs to 12 residues. CDR3: CASSFGQGEAFF. Written as DNA, the CDR3 is TGTGCCAGCAGCTTTGGACAGGGTGAAGCTTTCTTT.

The chain employs TRBV2 and TRBJ1-3, with TRBD1 identical over 11 bases. This CDR3 region has 16 residues. In germline, CDR1 is SNHLY, CDR2 FYNNEI. The V gene end was trimmed by 5 bases and the J gene end by 4 bases; junction bases not matched to a gene: 7. CDR3 residues: CASSFGQGAKGNTIYF. DNA of the CDR3: TGTGCCAGCAGTTTCGGACAGGGGGCTAAAGGAAACACCATATATTTT.

V and J are TRBV5-5 and TRBJ1-5; 9 nucleotides line up with TRBD1. CDR3 length: 18 residues. Germline CDR1 is SGHKS and CDR2 is YYEKEE (reference sequence). V shed 4 bases and J 7 bases; nucleotides not matched to a gene: 18. The chain's CDR3 is CASSLRTGSGQGGQPQHF. The CDR3 DNA follows: TGTGCCAGCAGCCTCCGGACCGGATCGGGACAGGGAGGACAGCCCCAGCATTTT. Combining the CDR3 with reference TRBV5-5 and TRBJ1-5 gives the whole variable domain DAGVTQSPTHLIKTRGQQVTLRCSPISGHKSVSWYQQVLGQGPQFIFQYYEKEERGRGNFPDRFSARQFPNYSSELNVNALLLGDSALYLCASSLRTGSGQGGQPQHFGDGTRLSIL.

The chain recombines TRBV5-4 with TRBJ2-1; D gene ambiguous. Germline lookup yields CDR1 SGHNT and CDR2 YYREEE (reference sequence). The CDR3 has 15 residues. The V gene lost 4 bases and the J gene lost 6 bases, with 17 bases spanning the gap. The CDR3 here is CASSQLDIPINEQFF. The DNA of the CDR3 is TGTGCCAGCAGCCAACTTGATATTCCTATCAATGAGCAGTTCTTC.

The chain joins TRBV6-1 to TRBJ2-1; TRBD2 is a possible D gene (7 bases). The CDR3 sequence is 15 residues long. Germline CDR1 and CDR2: MNHNS and SASEGT. V was cut by 7 bases and J by 7 bases, with 20 bases left in between. This CDR3 reads CASTFPGASGNEQFF. The CDR3 DNA reads as TGTGCCAGCACCTTCCCAGGGGCTAGCGGTAATGAGCAGTTCTTC.

The chain links TRBV10-3 to TRBJ2-7; TRBD1 might be the D (5 bases). V lost 3 bases, J lost 2 bases, and 11 bases lay in between. The V gene's germline CDR1 is ENHRY and CDR2 SYGVKD. The CDR3 contains 14 residues. CDR3 DNA: TGTGCCATCAGTGAAGTTCAGGGCGCCTACGAGCAGTACTTC. Translated, it gives CAISEVQGAYEQYF.

The CDR3 sequence: CASGPRTSLDEQFF. Here the CDR3 DNA reads TGCGCCAGCGGCCCAAGGACTAGCCTAGATGAGCAGTTCTTC. The chain links TRBV4-1 to TRBJ2-1; TRBD2 agrees at 8 bases. There are 14 residues in the CDR3. Germline CDR1 reads MGHRA; CDR2 reads YSYEKL. Trimming took 8 bases from V and 8 from J; bases not matched to a gene: 11.

As concerns this clone: Germline is not matched at one junction end, which may reflect a read error. The V gene is TRBV6-1, the J gene TRBJ2-7; TRBD1 is a possible D gene (6 bases). Germline assignment: CDR1 MNHNS and CDR2 SASEGT. The CDR3 contains 13 residues. The CDR3 sequence: CASSGLQGTGTNF. The CDR3 nucleotides read TGTGCCAGCAGTGGATTACAGGGAACGGGGACCAACTTC.

The chain employs TRBV5-6 and TRBJ2-1, with 9 bases matching TRBD1. V dropped 3 bases and J dropped 6; count of bases not matched to a gene: 13. The CDR3 sequence is 17 residues long. The germline gives CDR1 SGHDT, CDR2 YYEEEE. The CDR3 DNA sequence: TGTGCCAGCAGCTACAGCTTTGACAGGGGGGCTGGCAATGAGCAGTTCTTC. It encodes CASSYSFDRGAGNEQFF.

This sequence joins TRBV6-5 and TRBJ1-5; D may be TRBD1 (6 bases). The V and J ends lost 5 bases and 7 bases respectively, with 15 bases between them. Looked up from germline, CDR1 is MNHEY and CDR2 is SVGAGI. There are 14 residues in the CDR3. The CDR3 reads CASSQGGAGQPQHF. Here the CDR3 DNA reads TGTGCCAGCAGTCAAGGGGGGGCTGGGCAGCCCCAGCATTTT.

V and J are TRBV4-3 and TRBJ2-1; 12 nucleotides align to TRBD2. CDR1 and CDR2 (germline): LGHNA, YSLEER. This CDR3 spans 17 amino acids. Losses at the gene ends were 0 bases for V and 4 bases for J; bases not matched to a gene: 4. The CDR3, as DNA: TGCGCCAGCAGCCAAGACCCAGGACTAGCGGGGTACAATGAGCAGTTCTTC. Translation gives CASSQDPGLAGYNEQFF.

This chain uses TRBV7-8 with TRBJ2-7; D is unresolved. The CDR3 is made up of 14 amino acids. Germline values: CDR1 SGHVS, CDR2 FQNEAQ. With 5 bases removed from V and 5 bases from J, the gap between germline ends came to 16 bases. The CDR3 protein is CASSLTLIAHEQYF. The CDR3 region has the DNA TGTGCCAGCAGCCTTACTTTAATTGCCCACGAGCAGTACTTC.

This clone came up a few times. The V and J genes are TRBV9 and TRBJ1-1; 7 bases match TRBD1. After removal of 0 bases from V and 0 bases from J, the junction contained 5 bases not matched to a gene. The CDR3 runs to 16 residues. Germline V gene sequence: CDR1 SGDLS, CDR2 YYNGEE. DNA of the CDR3: TGTGCCAGCAGCGTAGACGGACAGGCGATGAACACTGAAGCTTTCTTT. Its protein product is CASSVDGQAMNTEAFF.

V is TRBV29-1 and J is TRBJ1-1; no definite D call. Trimming removed 7 bases at V and 0 bases at J, with 9 bases between. Germline V CDR1 and CDR2: SQVTM, ANQGSEA. The CDR3 covers 12 residues. DNA of the CDR3: TGCAGCGGACACCAAATGAACACTGAAGCTTTCTTT. Translated, it gives CSGHQMNTEAFF.

V gene TRBV6-5 combines with J gene TRBJ2-7; 9 bases agree with TRBD1. CDR3 length: 16 amino acids. The germline gives CDR1 MNHEY, CDR2 SVGAGI. With 1 base clipped from V and 2 bases from J, the junction kept 6 bases outside the gene matches. The DNA of the CDR3 is TGTGCCAGCAGTTACTTCGGACAGGGGCTTGCCTACGAGCAGTACTTC. It yields the protein CASSYFGQGLAYEQYF.

The V call is TRBV6-5, the J call TRBJ2-1, with 8 bases fitting TRBD1. Germline CDR1 MNHEY, CDR2 SVGAGI. The V segment lost 6 bases and the J segment 4 bases; nucleotides outside the gene matches: 8. The CDR3 loop spans 15 amino acids. This chain's CDR3 is CASRLDRGLYNEQFF. The CDR3 DNA reads TGTGCCAGCAGACTCGACAGGGGCCTTTACAATGAGCAGTTCTTC.